This TCR beta chain stems from a study of T cell responses to AZD1222 COVID-19 vaccine. Study-wide background: Second-dose groups at about 4 or about 12 weeks were pooled. Notes on the study in general: Donors skewed white British and female; clonal diversity was possibly underestimated. The study sampled repertoires only after the peak T cell response.

The method was immunoSEQ multiplex PCR; TCRdb's version includes in-frame clones alone and lacks a portion of them. The sample has roughly 100,000 clones; roughly 90% are singletons. Trimming left V 0 bases short and J 2 bases short, with 11 bases between. The V gene's germline CDR1 is MNHEY and CDR2 SVGAGI. CDR3 length: 15 residues. As regards this clone: Its target is unknown.

The receptor comes from an adult in good health. V and J are TRBV6-5 and TRBJ2-7, with D uncertain. The sequencing used peripheral blood, collected on day 0 of AZD1222 vaccination. The chain's CDR3 is CASSYSTLQAYEQYF. The DNA for the CDR3 is TGTGCCAGCAGTTACTCGACCTTGCAGGCCTACGAGCAGTACTTC.